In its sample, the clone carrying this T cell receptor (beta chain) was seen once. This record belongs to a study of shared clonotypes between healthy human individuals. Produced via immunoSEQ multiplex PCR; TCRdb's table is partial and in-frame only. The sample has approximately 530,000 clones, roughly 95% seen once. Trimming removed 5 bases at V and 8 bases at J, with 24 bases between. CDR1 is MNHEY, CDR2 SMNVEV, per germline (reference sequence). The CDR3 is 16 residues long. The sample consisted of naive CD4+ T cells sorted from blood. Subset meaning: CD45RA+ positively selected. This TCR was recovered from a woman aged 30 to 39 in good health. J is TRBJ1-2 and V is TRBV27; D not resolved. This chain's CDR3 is CASSLLGIPNARGYTF. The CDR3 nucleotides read TGTGCCAGCAGTCTTTTAGGGATCCCAAACGCTCGGGGCTACACCTTC.